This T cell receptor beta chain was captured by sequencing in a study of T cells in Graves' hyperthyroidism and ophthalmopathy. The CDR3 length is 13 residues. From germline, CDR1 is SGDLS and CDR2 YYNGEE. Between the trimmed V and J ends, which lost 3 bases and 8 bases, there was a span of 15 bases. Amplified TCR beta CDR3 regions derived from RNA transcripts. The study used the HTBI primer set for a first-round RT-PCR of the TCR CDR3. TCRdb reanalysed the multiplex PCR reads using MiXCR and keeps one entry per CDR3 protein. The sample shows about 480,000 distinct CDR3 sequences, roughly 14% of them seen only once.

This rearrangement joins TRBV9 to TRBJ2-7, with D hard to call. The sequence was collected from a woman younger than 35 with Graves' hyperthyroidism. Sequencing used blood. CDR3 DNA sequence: TGTGCCAGCAGCGCCAGAAACGGAATCAAGCAGTACTTC. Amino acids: CASSARNGIKQYF.